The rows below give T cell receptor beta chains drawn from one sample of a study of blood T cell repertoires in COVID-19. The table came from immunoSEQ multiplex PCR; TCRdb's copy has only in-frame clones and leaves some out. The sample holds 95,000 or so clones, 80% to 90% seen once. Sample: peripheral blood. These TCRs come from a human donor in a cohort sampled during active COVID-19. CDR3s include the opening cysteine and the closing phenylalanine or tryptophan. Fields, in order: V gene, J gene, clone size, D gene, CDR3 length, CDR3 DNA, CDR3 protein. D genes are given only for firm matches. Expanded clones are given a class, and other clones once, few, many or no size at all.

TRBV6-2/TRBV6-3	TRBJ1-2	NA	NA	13	TGTGCCAGCAGTTACGCCGGACGCGGGGGCTACACCTTC	CASSYAGRGGYTF
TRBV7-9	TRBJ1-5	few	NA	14	TGTGCCAGCAGCTTTGCGGGGACCAATCAGCCCCAGCATTTT	CASSFAGTNQPQHF
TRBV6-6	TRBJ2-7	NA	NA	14	TGTGCCAGCAGGACAGGACGGATTTCCTACGAGCAGTACTTC	CASRTGRISYEQYF
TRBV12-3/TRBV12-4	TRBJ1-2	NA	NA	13	TGTGCCAGCACCTCGGGAGGGGTATTAGGCTACACCTTC	CASTSGGVLGYTF
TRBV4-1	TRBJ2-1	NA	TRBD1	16	TGCGCCAGCAGCCATGAGGGACAGGGGGCGCACAATGAGCAGTTCTTC	CASSHEGQGAHNEQFF
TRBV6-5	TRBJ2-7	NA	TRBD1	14	TGTGCCAGCAGAGTTTGGACAGGGGAGTTGGAGCAGTACTTC	CASRVWTGELEQYF
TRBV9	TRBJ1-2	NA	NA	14	TGTGCCAGCAGCGTAGGGGGGGGCAGGTATGGCTACACCTTC	CASSVGGGRYGYTF
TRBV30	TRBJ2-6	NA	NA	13	TGTGCCTGGCAGGGGCCCGGGGCCAACGTCCTGACTTTC	CAWQGPGANVLTF
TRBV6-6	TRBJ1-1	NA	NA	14	TGTGCCAGCAGTCCCGGACAAACGAACACTGAAGCTTTCTTT	CASSPGQTNTEAFF
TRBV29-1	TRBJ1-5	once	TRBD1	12	TGCAGCGTGGGGGACAGGGTACCGCCCCAGCATTTT	CSVGDRVPPQHF
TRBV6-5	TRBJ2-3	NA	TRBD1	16	TGTGCCAGCACTTACATTCCGACAGGGAGCACAGATACGCAGTATTTT	CASTYIPTGSTDTQYF
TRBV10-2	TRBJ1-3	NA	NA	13	TGCGCCACCACAGCAAGCTCTGGAAACACCATATATTTT	CATTASSGNTIYF
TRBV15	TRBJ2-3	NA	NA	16	TGTGCCACCAGCAGAGTTGGTCGAGGGCCCACAGATACGCAGTATTTT	CATSRVGRGPTDTQYF
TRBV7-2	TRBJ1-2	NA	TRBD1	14	TGTGCCACCCAACTTTCAGGGGGCCAGAGGGGCTACACCTTC	CATQLSGGQRGYTF
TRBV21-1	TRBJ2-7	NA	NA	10	TGTGCCAGCTCGACTGTCGAGCAGTACTTC	CASSTVEQYF